This T cell receptor beta chain was captured by sequencing in a study of T cell responses to AZD1222 COVID-19 vaccine. Study observations and caveats: Nearly half of spike-specific TCRs reportedly target unmutated variant regions. Clonal diversity may have been underestimated, and the donors were mostly white British, with more females than males. Spike-spanning, vaccine-associated CD4 TCRs were dominant at 160-218 and 743-854. Compared with day 0, the breadth and depth of the Spike-specific TCR repertoire rose significantly after two doses of AZD1222.

Germline CDR1 is SGHVS and CDR2 is FQNEAQ. V lost 5 bases and J lost 3, with 17 bases in between. This CDR3 contains 15 residues. For this clone: Its specificity is unknown.

The method was immunoSEQ multiplex PCR; TCRdb's version includes in-frame clones alone and lacks a portion of them. The repertoire holds around 150,000 clones, roughly 94% seen once, with over 1% in the top ten. The sample in question was peripheral blood, obtained on day 0 of AZD1222 vaccination. The sequence was collected from an adult in good health. This chain connects TRBV7-8 to TRBJ2-7; TRBD1 is a possible D gene (6 bases). CDR3 DNA sequence: TGTGCCAGCAGCCGGGACACAGGGTTCGGCTACGAGCAGTACGTC. Its translation is CASSRDTGFGYEQYV.